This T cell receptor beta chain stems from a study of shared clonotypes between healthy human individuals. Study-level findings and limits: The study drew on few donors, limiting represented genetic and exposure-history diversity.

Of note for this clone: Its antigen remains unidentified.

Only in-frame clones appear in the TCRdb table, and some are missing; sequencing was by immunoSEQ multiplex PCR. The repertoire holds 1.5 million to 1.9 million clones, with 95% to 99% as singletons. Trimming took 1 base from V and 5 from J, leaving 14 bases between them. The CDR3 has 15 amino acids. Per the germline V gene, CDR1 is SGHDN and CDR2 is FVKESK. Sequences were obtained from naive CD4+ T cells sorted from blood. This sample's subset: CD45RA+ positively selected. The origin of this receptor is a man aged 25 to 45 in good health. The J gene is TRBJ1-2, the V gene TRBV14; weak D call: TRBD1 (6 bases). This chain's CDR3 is CASSQVRGVAYGYTF. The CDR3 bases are TGTGCCAGCAGCCAAGTCAGGGGAGTCGCTTATGGCTACACCTTC.